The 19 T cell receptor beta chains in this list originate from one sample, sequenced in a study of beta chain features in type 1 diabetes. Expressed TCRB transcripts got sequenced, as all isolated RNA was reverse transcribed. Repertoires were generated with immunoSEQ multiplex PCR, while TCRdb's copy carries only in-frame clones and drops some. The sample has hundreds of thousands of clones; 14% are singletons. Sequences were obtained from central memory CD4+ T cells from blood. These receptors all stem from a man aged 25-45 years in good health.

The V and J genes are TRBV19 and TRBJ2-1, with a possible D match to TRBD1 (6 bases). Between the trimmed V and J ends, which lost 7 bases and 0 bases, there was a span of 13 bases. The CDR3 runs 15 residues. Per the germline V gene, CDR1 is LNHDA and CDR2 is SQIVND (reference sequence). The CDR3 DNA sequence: TGTGCCAGTATACAGGACAGAGGCTCCTACAATGAGCAGTTCTTC. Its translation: CASIQDRGSYNEQFF.

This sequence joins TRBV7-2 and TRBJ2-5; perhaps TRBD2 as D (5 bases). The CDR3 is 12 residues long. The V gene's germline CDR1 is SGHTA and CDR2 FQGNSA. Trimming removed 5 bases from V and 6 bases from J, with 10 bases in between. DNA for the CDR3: TGTGCCAGCAGCACAACGGGGAAGACCCAGTACTTC. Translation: CASSTTGKTQYF.

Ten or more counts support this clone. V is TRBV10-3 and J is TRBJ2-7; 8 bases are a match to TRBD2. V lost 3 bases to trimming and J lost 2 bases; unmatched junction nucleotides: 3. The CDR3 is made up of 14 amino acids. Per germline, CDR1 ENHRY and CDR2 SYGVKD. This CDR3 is CAISDLAGAYEQYV. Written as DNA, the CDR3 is TGTGCCATCAGTGACCTAGCGGGCGCCTACGAGCAGTACGTC.

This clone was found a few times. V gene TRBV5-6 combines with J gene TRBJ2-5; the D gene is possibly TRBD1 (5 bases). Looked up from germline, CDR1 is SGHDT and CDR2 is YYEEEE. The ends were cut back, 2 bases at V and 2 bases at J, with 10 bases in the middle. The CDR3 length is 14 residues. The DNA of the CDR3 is TGTGCCAGCAGCTTAGGGGTTTCTCAAGAGACCCAGTACTTC. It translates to CASSLGVSQETQYF.

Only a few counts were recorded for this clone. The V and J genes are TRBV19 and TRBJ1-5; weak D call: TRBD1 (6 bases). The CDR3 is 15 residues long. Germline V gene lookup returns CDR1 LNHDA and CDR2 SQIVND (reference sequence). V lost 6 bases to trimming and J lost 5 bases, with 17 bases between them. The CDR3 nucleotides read TGTGCCAGTAGCCCCCGGGCAGGGGAATATCAGCCCCAGCATTTT. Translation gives CASSPRAGEYQPQHF.

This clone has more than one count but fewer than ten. CDR3 amino acids: CASSLATGNTEAFF. The CDR3 DNA follows: TGTGCCAGCAGCTTGGCGACAGGAAACACTGAAGCTTTCTTT. The V and J genes are TRBV5-5 and TRBJ1-1; D may be TRBD1 (6 bases). CDR1 is SGHKS, CDR2 YYEKEE, per germline (reference sequence). The V and J ends lost 0 bases and 2 bases respectively, with 8 bases between them. The CDR3 is 14 residues long.

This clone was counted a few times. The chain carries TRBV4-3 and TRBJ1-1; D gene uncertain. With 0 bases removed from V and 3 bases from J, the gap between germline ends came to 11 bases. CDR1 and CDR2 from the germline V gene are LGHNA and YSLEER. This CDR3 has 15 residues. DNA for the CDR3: TGCGCCAGCAGCCAAGATCCCCAAAGCGACACTGAAGCTTTCTTT. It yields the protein CASSQDPQSDTEAFF.

Here the CDR3 DNA reads TGTGCCAGCAGCCCGACCGGGACTAGCTACGAGCAGTACTTC. It translates to CASSPTGTSYEQYF. The J gene is TRBJ2-7, the V gene TRBV7-2; 8 bases are shared with TRBD2. Losses at the gene ends were 5 bases for V and 3 bases for J; bases not matched to a gene: 6. Germline CDR1 is SGHTA and CDR2 is FQGNSA. The CDR3 spans 14 residues. Drawing the rest from reference TRBV7-2 and TRBJ2-7, the complete variable domain is GAGVSQSPSNKVTEKGKDVELRCDPISGHTALYWYRQSLGQGLEFLIYFQGNSAPDKSGLPSDRFSAERTGGSVSTLTIQRTQQEDSAVYLCASSPTGTSYEQYFGPGTRLTVT.

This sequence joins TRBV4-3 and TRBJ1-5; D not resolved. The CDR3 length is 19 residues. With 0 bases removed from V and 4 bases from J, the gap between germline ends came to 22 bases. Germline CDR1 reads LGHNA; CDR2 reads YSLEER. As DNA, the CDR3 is TGCGCCAGCAGCCAAGATTGGACGGGCGGCAGCGGCTTTAATCAGCCCCAGCATTTT. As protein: CASSQDWTGGSGFNQPQHF.

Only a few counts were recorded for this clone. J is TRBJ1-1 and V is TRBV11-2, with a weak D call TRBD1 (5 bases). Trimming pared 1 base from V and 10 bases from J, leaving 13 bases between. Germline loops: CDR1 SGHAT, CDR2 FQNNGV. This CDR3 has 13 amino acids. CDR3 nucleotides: TGTGCCAGCAGCTTAGCGCGTCAGGGTGTAGCTTTCTTT. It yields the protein CASSLARQGVAFF.

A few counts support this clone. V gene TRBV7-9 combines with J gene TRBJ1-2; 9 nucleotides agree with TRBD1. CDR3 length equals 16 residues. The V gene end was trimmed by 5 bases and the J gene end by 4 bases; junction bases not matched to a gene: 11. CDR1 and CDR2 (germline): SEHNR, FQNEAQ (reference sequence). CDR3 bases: TGTGCCAGCAGCATGGAGACAGGGGGGCAAGTCTATGGCTACACCTTC. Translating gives CASSMETGGQVYGYTF.

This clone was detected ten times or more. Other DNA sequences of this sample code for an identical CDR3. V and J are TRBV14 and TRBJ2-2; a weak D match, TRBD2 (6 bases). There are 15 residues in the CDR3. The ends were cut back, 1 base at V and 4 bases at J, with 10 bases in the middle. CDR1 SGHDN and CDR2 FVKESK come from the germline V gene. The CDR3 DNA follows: TGTGCCAGCAGCCAAGCCTTGGGGGGCACCGGGGAGCTGTTTTTT. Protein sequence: CASSQALGGTGELFF.

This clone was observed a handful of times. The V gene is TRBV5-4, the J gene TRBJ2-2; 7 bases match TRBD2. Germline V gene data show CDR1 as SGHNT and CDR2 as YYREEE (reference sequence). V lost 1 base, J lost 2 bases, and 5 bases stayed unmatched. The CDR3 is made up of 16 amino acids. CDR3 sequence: CASSLSGGGNTGELFF. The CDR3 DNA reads TGTGCCAGCAGCTTGTCGGGCGGGGGAAACACCGGGGAGCTGTTTTTT.

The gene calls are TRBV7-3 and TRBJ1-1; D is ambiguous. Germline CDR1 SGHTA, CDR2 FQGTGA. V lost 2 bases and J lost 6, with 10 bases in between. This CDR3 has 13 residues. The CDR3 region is CASSLYQEAEAFF. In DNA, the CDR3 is TGTGCCAGCAGCTTATACCAGGAGGCTGAAGCTTTCTTT.

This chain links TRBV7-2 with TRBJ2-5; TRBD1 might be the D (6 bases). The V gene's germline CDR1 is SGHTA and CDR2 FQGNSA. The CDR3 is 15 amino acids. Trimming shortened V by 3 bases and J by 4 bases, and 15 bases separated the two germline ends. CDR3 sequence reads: CASSLIQGLPETQYF. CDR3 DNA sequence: TGTGCCAGCAGCTTGATACAGGGTCTCCCAGAGACCCAGTACTTC.

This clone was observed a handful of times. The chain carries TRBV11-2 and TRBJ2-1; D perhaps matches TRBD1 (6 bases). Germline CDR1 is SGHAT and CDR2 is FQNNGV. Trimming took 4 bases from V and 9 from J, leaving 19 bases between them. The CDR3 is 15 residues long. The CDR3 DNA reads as TGTGCCAGCAGCTCCCGGTGGAACCTGGGGGCTGAGCAGTTCTTC. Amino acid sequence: CASSSRWNLGAEQFF.

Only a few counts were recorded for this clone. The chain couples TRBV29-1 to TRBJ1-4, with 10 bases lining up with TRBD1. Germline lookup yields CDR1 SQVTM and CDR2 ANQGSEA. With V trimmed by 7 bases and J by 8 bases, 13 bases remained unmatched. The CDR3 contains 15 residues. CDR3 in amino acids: CSGLGQGDQREKLFF. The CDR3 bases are TGCAGCGGACTAGGACAGGGGGATCAGAGGGAAAAACTGTTTTTT.

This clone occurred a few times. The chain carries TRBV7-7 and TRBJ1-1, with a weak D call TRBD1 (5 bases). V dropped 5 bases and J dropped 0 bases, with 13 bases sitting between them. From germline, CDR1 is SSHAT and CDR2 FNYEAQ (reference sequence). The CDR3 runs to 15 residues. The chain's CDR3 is CASSRAGTVNTEAFF. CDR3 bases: TGTGCCAGCAGCCGCGCCGGGACGGTGAACACTGAAGCTTTCTTT.

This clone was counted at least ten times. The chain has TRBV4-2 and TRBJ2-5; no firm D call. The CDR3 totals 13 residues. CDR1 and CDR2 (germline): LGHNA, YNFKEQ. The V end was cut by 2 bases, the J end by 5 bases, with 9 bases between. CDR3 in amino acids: CASSQSSVETQYF. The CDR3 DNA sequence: TGTGCCAGCAGCCAATCTTCGGTGGAGACCCAGTACTTC.